This T cell receptor (beta chain) was captured in a study of T-cell memory formation after mild COVID-19. Study overall: Clusters were largely donor specific.

Looked up from germline, CDR1 is MNHEY and CDR2 is SVGEGT. V was shortened by 4 bases and J by 3 bases, with 11 bases between the two germline ends. CDR3 size: 14 residues. This clonotype occurred a few times. The antigen is undetermined. Study-level findings and limits: Pre-infection memory carried some responding clones, suggesting that cross-reactive memory joined. Second-wave clones that peaked on day 37 lacked confirmed SARS-CoV-2 specificity.

Using its own MiXCR run on the 5' RACE reads, TCRdb lists one record per CDR3 protein. Counted here are 350,000 to 450,000 distinct CDR3 sequences, around 19% occurring once; the ten biggest clones make up roughly 8.4%. The clonotype originates from an adult woman who had mild COVID-19 (a few samples of this study predate the infection). Cell type and time point are not known. Sample: PBMCs or a T cell subset sorted from them (not recorded which). V usage is TRBV6-2 or TRBV6-3 and J usage is TRBJ2-3; D perhaps matches TRBD2 (6 bases). The CDR3 is CASSSWGVTDTQYF. The CDR3 DNA follows: TGTGCCAGCAGTTCCTGGGGGGTAACAGATACGCAGTATTTT.